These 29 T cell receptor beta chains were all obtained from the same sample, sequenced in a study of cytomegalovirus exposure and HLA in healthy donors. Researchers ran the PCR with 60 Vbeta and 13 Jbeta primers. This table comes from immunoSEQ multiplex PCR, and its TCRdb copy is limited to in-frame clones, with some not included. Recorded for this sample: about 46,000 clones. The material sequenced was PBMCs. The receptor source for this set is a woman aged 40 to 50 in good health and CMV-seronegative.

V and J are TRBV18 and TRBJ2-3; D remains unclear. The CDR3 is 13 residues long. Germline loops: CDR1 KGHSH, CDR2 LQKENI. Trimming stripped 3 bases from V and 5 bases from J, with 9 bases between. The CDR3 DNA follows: TGTGCCAGCTCACCCTCAGCGAAAGATACGCAGTATTTT. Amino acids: CASSPSAKDTQYF. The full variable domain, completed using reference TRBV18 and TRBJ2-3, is NAGVMQNPRHLVRRRGQEARLRCSPMKGHSHVYWYRQLPEEGLKFMVYLQKENIIDESGMPKERFSAEFPKEGPSILRIQQVVRGDSAAYFCASSPSAKDTQYFGPGTRLTVL.

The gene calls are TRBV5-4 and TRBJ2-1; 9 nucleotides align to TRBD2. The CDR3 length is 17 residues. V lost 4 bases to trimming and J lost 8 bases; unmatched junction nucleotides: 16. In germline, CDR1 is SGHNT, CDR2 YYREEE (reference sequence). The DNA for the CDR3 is TGTGCCAGCAGCACAGGACTAGCGCGAAGGAGTATCTATGAGCAGTTCTTC. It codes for CASSTGLARRSIYEQFF.

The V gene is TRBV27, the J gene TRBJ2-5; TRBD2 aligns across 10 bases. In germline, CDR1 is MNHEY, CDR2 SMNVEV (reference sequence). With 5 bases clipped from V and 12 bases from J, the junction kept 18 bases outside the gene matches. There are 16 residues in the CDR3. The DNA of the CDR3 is TGTGCCAGCAGTCCCGGGACTAGCGTTGCGGAGCGTACGGAGTACTTC. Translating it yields CASSPGTSVAERTEYF.

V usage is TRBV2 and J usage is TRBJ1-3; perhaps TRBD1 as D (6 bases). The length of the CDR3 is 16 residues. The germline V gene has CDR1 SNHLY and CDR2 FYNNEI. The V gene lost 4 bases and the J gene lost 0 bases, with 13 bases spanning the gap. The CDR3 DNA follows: TGTGCCAGCAGTGCCACCGGACAGACCTCTGGAAACACCATATATTTT. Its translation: CASSATGQTSGNTIYF. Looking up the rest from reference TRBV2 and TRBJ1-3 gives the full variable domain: EPEVTQTPSHQVTQMGQEVILRCVPISNHLYFYWYRQILGQKVEFLVSFYNNEISEKSEIFDDQFSVERPDGSNFTLKIRSTKLEDSAMYFCASSATGQTSGNTIYFGEGSWLTVV.

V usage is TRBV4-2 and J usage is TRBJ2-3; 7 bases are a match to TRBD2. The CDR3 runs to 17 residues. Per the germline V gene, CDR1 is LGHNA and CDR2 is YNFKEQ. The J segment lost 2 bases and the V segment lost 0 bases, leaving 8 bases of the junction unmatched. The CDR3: CASSQDLPSGNTDTQYF. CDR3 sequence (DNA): TGTGCCAGCAGCCAAGATCTTCCTAGCGGAAACACAGATACGCAGTATTTT.

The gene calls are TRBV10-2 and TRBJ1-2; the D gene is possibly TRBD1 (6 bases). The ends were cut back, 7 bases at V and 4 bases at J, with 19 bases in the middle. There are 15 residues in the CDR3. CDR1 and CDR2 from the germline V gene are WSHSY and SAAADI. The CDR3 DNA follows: TGCGCCAGCACCGAGACTCCAGGGGCCTTCTATGGCTACACCTTC. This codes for CASTETPGAFYGYTF.

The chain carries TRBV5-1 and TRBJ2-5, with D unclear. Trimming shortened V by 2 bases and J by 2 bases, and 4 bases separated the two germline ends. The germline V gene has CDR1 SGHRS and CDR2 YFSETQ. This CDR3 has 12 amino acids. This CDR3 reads CASSFNQETQYF. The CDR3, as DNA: TGCGCCAGCAGCTTTAATCAAGAGACCCAGTACTTC.

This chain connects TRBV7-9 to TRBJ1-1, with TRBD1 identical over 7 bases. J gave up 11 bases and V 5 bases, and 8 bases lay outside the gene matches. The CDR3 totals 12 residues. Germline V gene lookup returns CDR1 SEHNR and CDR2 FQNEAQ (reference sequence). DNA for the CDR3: TGTGCCAGCAGCCGAGACAGGGATCCGGCTTTCTTT. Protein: CASSRDRDPAFF.

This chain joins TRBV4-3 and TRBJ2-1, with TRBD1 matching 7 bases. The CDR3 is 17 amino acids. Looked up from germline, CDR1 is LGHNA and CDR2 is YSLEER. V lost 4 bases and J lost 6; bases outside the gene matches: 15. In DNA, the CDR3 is TGCGCCAGCAGCCCCAAGGGGGCAGGGTCTGTCGGCAATGAGCAGTTCTTC. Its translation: CASSPKGAGSVGNEQFF.

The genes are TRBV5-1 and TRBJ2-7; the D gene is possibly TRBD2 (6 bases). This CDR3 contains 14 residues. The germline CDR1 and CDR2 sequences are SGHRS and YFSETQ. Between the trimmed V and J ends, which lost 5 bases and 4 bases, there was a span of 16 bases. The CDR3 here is CASSVSGVGYEQYF. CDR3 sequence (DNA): TGCGCCAGCAGTGTCTCGGGAGTAGGATACGAGCAGTACTTC.

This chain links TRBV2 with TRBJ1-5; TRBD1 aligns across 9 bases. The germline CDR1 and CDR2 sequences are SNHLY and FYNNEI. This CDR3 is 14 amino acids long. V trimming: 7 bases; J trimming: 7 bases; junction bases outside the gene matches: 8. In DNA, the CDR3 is TGTGCCAGCACGGGACAGGGAAAAGGACAGCCCCAGCATTTT. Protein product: CASTGQGKGQPQHF.

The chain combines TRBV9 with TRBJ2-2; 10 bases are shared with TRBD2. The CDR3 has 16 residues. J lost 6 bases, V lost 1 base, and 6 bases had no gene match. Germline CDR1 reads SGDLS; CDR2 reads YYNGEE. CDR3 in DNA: TGTGCCAGCAGCGTAAACACCCTAGCGGGAGCCGGGGAGCTGTTTTTT. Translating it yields CASSVNTLAGAGELFF.

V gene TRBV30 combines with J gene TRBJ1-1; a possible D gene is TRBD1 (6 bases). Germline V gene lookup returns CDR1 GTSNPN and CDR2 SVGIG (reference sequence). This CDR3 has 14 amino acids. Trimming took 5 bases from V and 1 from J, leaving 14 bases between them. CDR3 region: CAWAAGVGNTEAFF. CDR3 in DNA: TGTGCCTGGGCGGCAGGGGTGGGGAACACTGAAGCTTTCTTT.

The CDR3 DNA sequence: TGTGCCAGCAGTTTATCGCCAGATAGCAATCAGCCCCAGCATTTT. It encodes CASSLSPDSNQPQHF. V gene TRBV27 combines with J gene TRBJ1-5; D is undetermined. The germline V gene has CDR1 MNHEY and CDR2 SMNVEV (reference sequence). V was clipped by 0 bases and J by 0 bases, with 6 bases between them. The CDR3 spans 15 residues.

CDR3 DNA sequence: TGTGCCAGCAGTTTCCCGGGACAGCCCTACGAGCAGTACTTC. It yields the protein CASSFPGQPYEQYF. The gene calls are TRBV27 and TRBJ2-7; 7 bases line up with TRBD1. Trimming cost V 3 bases and J 2 bases; bases outside gene matches: 4. The CDR3 extends over 14 amino acids. The germline V gene has CDR1 MNHEY and CDR2 SMNVEV (reference sequence).

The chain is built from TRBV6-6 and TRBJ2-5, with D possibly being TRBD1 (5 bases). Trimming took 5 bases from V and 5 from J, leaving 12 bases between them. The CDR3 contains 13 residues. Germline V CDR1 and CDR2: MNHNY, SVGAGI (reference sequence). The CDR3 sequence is CASSHGSGETQYF. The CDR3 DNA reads TGTGCCAGCAGTCACGGGTCAGGGGAGACCCAGTACTTC.

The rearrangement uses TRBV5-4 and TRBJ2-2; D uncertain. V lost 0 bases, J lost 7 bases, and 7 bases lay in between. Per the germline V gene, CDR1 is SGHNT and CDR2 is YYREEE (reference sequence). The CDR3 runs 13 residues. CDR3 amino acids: CASSLVSGGELFF. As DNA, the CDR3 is TGTGCCAGCAGCTTGGTCAGTGGCGGGGAGCTGTTTTTT.

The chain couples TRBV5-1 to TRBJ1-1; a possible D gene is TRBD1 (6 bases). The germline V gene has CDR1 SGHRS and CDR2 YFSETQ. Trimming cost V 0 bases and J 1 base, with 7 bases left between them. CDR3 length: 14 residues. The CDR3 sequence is CASSLGDTNTEAFF. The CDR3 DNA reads TGCGCCAGCAGCTTGGGGGACACGAACACTGAAGCTTTCTTT. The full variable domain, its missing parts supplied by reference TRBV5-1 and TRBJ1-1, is KAGVTQTPRYLIKTRGQQVTLSCSPISGHRSVSWYQQTPGQGLQFLFEYFSETQRNKGNFPGRFSGRQFSNSRSEMNVSTLELGDSALYLCASSLGDTNTEAFFGQGTRLTVV.

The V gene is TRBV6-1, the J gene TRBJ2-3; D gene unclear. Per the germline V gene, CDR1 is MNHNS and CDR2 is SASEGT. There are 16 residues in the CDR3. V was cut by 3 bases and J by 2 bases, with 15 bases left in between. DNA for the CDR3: TGTGCCAGCAGTGATTCGAGTTACTACCACACAGATACGCAGTATTTT. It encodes CASSDSSYYHTDTQYF.

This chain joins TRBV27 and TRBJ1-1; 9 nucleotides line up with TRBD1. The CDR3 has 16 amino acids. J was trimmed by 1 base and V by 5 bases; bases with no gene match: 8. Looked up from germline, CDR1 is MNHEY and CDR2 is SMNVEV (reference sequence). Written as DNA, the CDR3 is TGTGCCAGCAGTAGGGTCGGGACAGGGACGAACACTGAAGCTTTCTTT. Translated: CASSRVGTGTNTEAFF.

The CDR3 bases are TGTGCCAGCAGCTCGGGTATGAGGGAGAACACCGGGGAGCTGTTTTTT. Amino acids: CASSSGMRENTGELFF. The chain is built from TRBV11-3 and TRBJ2-2; a possible D gene is TRBD2 (5 bases). The CDR3 spans 16 residues. V was cut by 4 bases and J by 1 base, with 13 bases left in between. Per the germline V gene, CDR1 is SGHNT and CDR2 is YENEEA.

CDR3 region: CASSPTQYREGETQYF. The CDR3 DNA is TGTGCCAGCTCACCAACTCAATACAGAGAGGGAGAGACCCAGTACTTC. The rearrangement links TRBV18 to TRBJ2-5; possibly TRBD2 for D (5 bases). Per germline, CDR1 KGHSH and CDR2 LQKENI. There are 16 residues in the CDR3. Trimming cost V 2 bases and J 4 bases, with 17 bases left between them.

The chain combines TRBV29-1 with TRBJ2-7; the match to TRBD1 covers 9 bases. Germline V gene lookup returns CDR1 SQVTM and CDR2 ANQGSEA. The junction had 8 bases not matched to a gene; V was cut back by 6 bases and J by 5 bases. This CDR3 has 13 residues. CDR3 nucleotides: TGCAGCGTGGCGGGACAGGGACACGACGAGCAGTACTTC. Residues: CSVAGQGHDEQYF.

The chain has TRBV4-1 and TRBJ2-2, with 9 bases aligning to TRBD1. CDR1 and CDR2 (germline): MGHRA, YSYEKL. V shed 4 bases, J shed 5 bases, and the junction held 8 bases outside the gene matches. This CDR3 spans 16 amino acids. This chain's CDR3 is CASSPQGQGGTGELFF. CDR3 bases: TGCGCCAGCAGCCCCCAGGGACAGGGCGGTACCGGGGAGCTGTTTTTT.

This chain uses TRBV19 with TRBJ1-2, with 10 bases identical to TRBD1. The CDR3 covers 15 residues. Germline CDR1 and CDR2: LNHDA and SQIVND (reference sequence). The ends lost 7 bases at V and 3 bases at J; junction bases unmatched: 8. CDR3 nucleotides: TGTGCCAGTACCACGACAGGGGGCGCGTACTATGGCTACACCTTC. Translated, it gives CASTTTGGAYYGYTF. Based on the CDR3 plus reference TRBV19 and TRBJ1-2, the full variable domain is DGGITQSPKYLFRKEGQNVTLSCEQNLNHDAMYWYRQDPGQGLRLIYYSQIVNDFQKGDIAEGYSVSREKKESFPLTVTSAQKNPTAFYLCASTTTGGAYYGYTFGSGTRLTVV.

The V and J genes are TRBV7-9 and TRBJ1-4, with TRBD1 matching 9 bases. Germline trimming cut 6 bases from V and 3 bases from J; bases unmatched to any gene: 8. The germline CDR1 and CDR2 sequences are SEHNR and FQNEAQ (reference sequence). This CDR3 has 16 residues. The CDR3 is CASSGDREEANEKLFF. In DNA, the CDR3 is TGTGCCAGCAGTGGGGACAGGGAAGAAGCTAATGAAAAACTGTTTTTT.

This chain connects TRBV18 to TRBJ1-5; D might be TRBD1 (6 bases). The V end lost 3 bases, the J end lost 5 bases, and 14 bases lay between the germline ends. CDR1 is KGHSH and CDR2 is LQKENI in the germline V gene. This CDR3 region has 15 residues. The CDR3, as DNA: TGTGCCAGCTCACCCTTCCCAGGGGTTGATCAGCCCCAGCATTTT. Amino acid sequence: CASSPFPGVDQPQHF.

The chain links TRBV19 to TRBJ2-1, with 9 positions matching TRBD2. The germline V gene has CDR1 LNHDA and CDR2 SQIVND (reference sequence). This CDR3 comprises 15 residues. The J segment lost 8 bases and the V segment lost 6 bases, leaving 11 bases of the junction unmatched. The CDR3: CASSDLAGNIYEQFF. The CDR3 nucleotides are TGTGCCAGTAGCGATCTAGCGGGAAATATATATGAGCAGTTCTTC.

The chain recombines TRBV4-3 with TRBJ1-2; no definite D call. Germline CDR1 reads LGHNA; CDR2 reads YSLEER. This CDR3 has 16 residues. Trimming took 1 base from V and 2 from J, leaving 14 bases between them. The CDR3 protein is CASSQGLAQSNYGYTF. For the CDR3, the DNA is TGCGCCAGCAGCCAAGGGTTAGCGCAATCGAACTATGGCTACACCTTC.